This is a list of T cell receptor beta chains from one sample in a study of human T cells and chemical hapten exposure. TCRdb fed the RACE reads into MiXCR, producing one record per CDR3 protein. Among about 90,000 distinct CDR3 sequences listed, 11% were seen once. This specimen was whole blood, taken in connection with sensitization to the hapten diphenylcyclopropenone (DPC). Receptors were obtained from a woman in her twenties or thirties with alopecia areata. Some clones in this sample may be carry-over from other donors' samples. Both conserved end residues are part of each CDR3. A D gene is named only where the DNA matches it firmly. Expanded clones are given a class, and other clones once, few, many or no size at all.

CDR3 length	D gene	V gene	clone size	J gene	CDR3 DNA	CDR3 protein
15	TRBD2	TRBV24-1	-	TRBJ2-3	TGTGCCACCAGCGGACTAGCGGGACGGTCAGATACGCAGTATTTT	CATSGLAGRSDTQYF
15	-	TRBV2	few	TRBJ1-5	TGTGCCAGCAATACAGGGACTTATAGCAATCAGCCCCAGCATTTT	CASNTGTYSNQPQHF
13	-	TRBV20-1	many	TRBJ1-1	TGCAGTGCTATCTTAAGACGCGGCACTGAAGCTTTCTTT	CSAILRRGTEAFF
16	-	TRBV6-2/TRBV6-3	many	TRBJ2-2	TGTGCCAGCAGTTACAGGACAATCGCGAACACCGGGGAGCTGTTTTTT	CASSYRTIANTGELFF
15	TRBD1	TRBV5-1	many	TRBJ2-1	TGCGCCAGCAGAGCCGGACAGGGGAGGGACAATGAGCAGTTCTTC	CASRAGQGRDNEQFF
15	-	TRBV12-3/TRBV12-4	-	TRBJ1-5	TGTGCCAGCAGTCCTCCGGGACCGAGCAATCAGCCCCAGCATTTT	CASSPPGPSNQPQHF
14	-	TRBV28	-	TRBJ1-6	TGTGCCAGCACCCCCCAAGGGGTTGCTTCACCCCTCCACTTT	CASTPQGVASPLHF
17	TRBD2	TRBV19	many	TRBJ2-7	TGTGCCAGTAGTACCTTACTGACTAGCGGGCCCTCCTACGAGCAGTACTTC	CASSTLLTSGPSYEQYF
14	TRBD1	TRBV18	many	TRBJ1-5	TGTGCCAGCTCATCGGGACAGGGGGTTCAGCCCCAGCATTTT	CASSSGQGVQPQHF
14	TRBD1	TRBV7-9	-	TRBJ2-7	TGTGCCAGCACCCCACGGACAGGGAGCTACGAGCAGTACTTC	CASTPRTGSYEQYF
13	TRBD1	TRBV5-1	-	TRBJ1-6	TGCGCCGGCAGCTGGGACAGGGCTTCACCCCTCCACTTT	CAGSWDRASPLHF
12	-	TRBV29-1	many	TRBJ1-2	TGCAGCGCCCGAAGTGCAGTCCTTGGCTACACCTTC	CSARSAVLGYTF
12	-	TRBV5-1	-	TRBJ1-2	TGCGCCAGCAGCACGGGGACGACCGGCTACACCTTC	CASSTGTTGYTF
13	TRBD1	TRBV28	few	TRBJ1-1	TGTGCCAGCAAACACAGGGGGCCCACTGAAGCTTTCTTT	CASKHRGPTEAFF
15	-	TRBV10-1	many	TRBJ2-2	TGCGCCAGCAGCCCGATGGAAGCGAACACCGGGGAGCTGTTTTTT	CASSPMEANTGELFF
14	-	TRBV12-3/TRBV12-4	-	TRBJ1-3	TGTGCCAGCAGCTACAGGAGCTCTGGAAACACCATATATTTT	CASSYRSSGNTIYF
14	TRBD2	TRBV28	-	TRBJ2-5	TGTGCCAGCAGGTTAGCGGGAGGGCAAGAGACCCAGTACTTC	CASRLAGGQETQYF
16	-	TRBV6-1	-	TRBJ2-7	TGTGCCAGCAGTGGAGGTATGGCCGATAGCTCCTACGAGCAGTACTTC	CASSGGMADSSYEQYF
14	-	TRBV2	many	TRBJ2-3	TGTGCCAGCAGTAGCGGACCCAGCACAGATACGCAGTATTTT	CASSSGPSTDTQYF
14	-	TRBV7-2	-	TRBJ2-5	TGTGCCAGCAGCCGCCGCTGGGGAGAAGAGACCCAGTACTTC	CASSRRWGEETQYF
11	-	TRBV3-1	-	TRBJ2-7	TGTGCCAGCAGCTACTTACACCAGCAGTACTTC	CASSYLHQQYF
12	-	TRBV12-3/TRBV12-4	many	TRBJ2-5	TGTGCCAGCAGTTTTGCCCAACAGACCCAGTACTTC	CASSFAQQTQYF
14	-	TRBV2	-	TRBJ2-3	TGTGCCAGTAAAGGCGGGGGCAGCACAGATACGCAGTATTTT	CASKGGGSTDTQYF
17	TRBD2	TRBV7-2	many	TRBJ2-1	TGTGCCAGCAGCCCAAGGACTAGCGGGGTTACCTACAATGAGCAGTTCTTC	CASSPRTSGVTYNEQFF
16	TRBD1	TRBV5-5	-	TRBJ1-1	TGTGCCAGCAGCTTGGAGGGGACAGGGAGAATTAGCGGGGCTTTCTTT	CASSLEGTGRISGAFF
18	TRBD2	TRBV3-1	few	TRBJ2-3	TGTGCCAGCAGCCAAGATGAGACTAGCGGACCTTCACGGAATACGCAGTATTTT	CASSQDETSGPSRNTQYF
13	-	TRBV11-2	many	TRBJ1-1	TGTGCCAGCAGCTTAGGTCCGAACACTGAAGCTTTCTTT	CASSLGPNTEAFF
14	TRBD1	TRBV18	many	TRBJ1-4	TGTGCCAGCTCACCGGGACAGGAACAAGAAAAACTGTTTTTT	CASSPGQEQEKLFF
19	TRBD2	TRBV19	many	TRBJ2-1	TGTGCCAGTAGTCCCGGACTAGCGGGAGGCTATCGCTCCTACAATGAGCAGTTCTTC	CASSPGLAGGYRSYNEQFF
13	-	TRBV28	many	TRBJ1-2	TGTGCCAGCAGCCCAGGGGACGGCTATGGCTACACCTTC	CASSPGDGYGYTF
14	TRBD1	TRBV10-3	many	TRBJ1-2	TGTGCCATCAGACCAGGGGGCCCAATCTATGGCTACACCTTC	CAIRPGGPIYGYTF